Presented here are 18 T cell receptor beta chains from one specimen sequenced in a study of OX40 agonist ivuxolimab in advanced cancers. The table came from immunoSEQ multiplex PCR; TCRdb's copy has only in-frame clones and leaves some out. The data contain about 19,000 clones, about 92% of them singletons. The sequenced sample was CD4+ or CD8+ T cells sorted from blood, obtained in a trial of the OX40 agonist ivuxolimab. These receptors came from an adult with an advanced solid tumor such as melanoma, head and neck, liver or kidney cancer.

The V call is TRBV6-1, the J call TRBJ2-1, with TRBD1 matching over 9 bases. The CDR3 totals 14 residues. Germline lookup yields CDR1 MNHNS and CDR2 SASEGT. V shed 6 bases and J 12 bases; nucleotides not matched to a gene: 12. As DNA, the CDR3 is TGTGCCAGCAGACAGGGGGCGAACCTAAGTGGGCAGTTCTTC. This translates into CASRQGANLSGQFF.

This chain joins TRBV7-9 and TRBJ2-4; D is ambiguous. Trimming took 4 bases from V and 8 from J, leaving 9 bases between them. The CDR3 runs 12 residues. The germline V gene has CDR1 SEHNR and CDR2 FQNEAQ (reference sequence). CDR3 sequence: CASSSGLDIQYF. CDR3 bases: TGTGCCAGCAGCTCCGGTCTGGACATTCAGTACTTC.

In DNA form, the CDR3 reads TGTGCCAGCAGCCCTTATCCAACCCCTGCGGGAGGTGGGTCCTACAATGAGCAGTTCTTC. Translating gives CASSPYPTPAGGGSYNEQFF. The rearrangement links TRBV9 to TRBJ2-1; 8 nucleotides match TRBD2. From germline, CDR1 is SGDLS and CDR2 YYNGEE. J was trimmed by 1 base and V by 4 bases; bases with no gene match: 19. The CDR3 runs 20 residues.

The chain couples TRBV13 to TRBJ2-7; TRBD1 aligns across 7 bases. The CDR3 length is 15 residues. The germline CDR1 and CDR2 sequences are PRHDT and FYEKMQ (reference sequence). V was pared by 4 bases and J by 3 bases, with 9 bases of the junction left unmatched. The CDR3 protein is CASSWGTELGYEQYF. Here the CDR3 DNA reads TGTGCCAGCAGCTGGGGGACAGAGCTGGGCTACGAGCAGTACTTC.

The rearrangement uses TRBV7-8 and TRBJ2-1; D gene unclear. Deletions cut 5 bases from V and 5 bases from J, with 10 bases between. From germline, CDR1 is SGHVS and CDR2 FQNEAQ. The CDR3 has 13 amino acids. CDR3 residues: CASSLERHNEQFF. CDR3 DNA: TGTGCCAGCAGCCTTGAACGACACAATGAGCAGTTCTTC. Supplemented by reference TRBV7-8 and TRBJ2-1, the full variable domain reads GAGVSQSPRYKVAKRGQDVALRCDPISGHVSLFWYQQALGQGPEFLTYFQNEAQLDKSGLPSDRFFAERPEGSVSTLKIQRTQQEDSAVYLCASSLERHNEQFFGPGTRLTVL.

This clone is a singleton in its sample. The gene calls are TRBV2 and TRBJ2-3; D uncertain. Germline V lookup: CDR1 SNHLY, CDR2 FYNNEI. The CDR3 is 11 residues long. Between the trimmed V and J ends, which lost 7 bases and 5 bases, there was a span of 7 bases. In DNA, the CDR3 is TGTGCCAGCATTTCAGGAGATACGCAGTATTTT. Protein: CASISGDTQYF.

The chain joins TRBV1 to TRBJ2-3; the D call in the table, TRBD2, was not verified against the DNA. TRBV1 is designated a pseudogene. The CDR3 contains 14 residues. DNA of the CDR3: TGCACCAGCAGCCGTCCTAGCTTTACAGATACGCAGTATTTT. As protein: CTSSRPSFTDTQYF.

The chain recombines TRBV7-9 with TRBJ2-1; D is undetermined. CDR3 length: 13 residues. Trimming removed 0 bases at V and 4 bases at J, with 4 bases between. Germline V gene data show CDR1 as SEHNR and CDR2 as FQNEAQ (reference sequence). The CDR3 sequence: CASSLAPYNEQFF. The CDR3, as DNA: TGTGCCAGCAGCTTAGCGCCGTACAATGAGCAGTTCTTC.

The rearrangement links TRBV4-3 to TRBJ2-3, with TRBD2 matching 11 bases. CDR1 and CDR2 from the germline V gene are LGHNA and YSLEER. Germline trimming cut 4 bases from V and 0 bases from J; bases unmatched to any gene: 3. The CDR3 extends over 16 amino acids. Here the CDR3 reads CASSRRLAGSTDTQYF. DNA of the CDR3: TGCGCCAGCAGCCGCCGACTAGCGGGAAGCACAGATACGCAGTATTTT.

The rearrangement links TRBV9 to TRBJ2-7, with no clear D. Germline V lookup: CDR1 SGDLS, CDR2 YYNGEE. CDR3 length: 14 residues. Trimming took 0 bases from V and 0 from J, leaving 7 bases between them. This CDR3 is CASSVVSNSYEQYF. DNA for the CDR3: TGTGCCAGCAGCGTAGTATCCAACTCCTACGAGCAGTACTTC.

The chain combines TRBV19 with TRBJ2-7, with a tentative D call TRBD1 (5 bases). The CDR3 has 16 amino acids. The ends were cut back, 6 bases at V and 4 bases at J, with 22 bases in the middle. The germline V gene encodes CDR1 LNHDA and CDR2 SQIVND (reference sequence). The CDR3 region is CASSDSATGAGYEQYF. CDR3 coding DNA: TGTGCCAGTAGCGATTCCGCCACAGGCGCCGGGTACGAGCAGTACTTC.

This clone has only one observation. The rearrangement uses TRBV11-2 and TRBJ2-1, with D unresolved. With 0 bases removed from V and 8 bases from J, the gap between germline ends came to 5 bases. The CDR3 contains 12 residues. CDR1 is SGHAT and CDR2 is FQNNGV in the germline V gene. The CDR3 nucleotides are TGTGCCAGCAGCTTAGATTGGTATGAGCAGTTCTTC. The encoded protein is CASSLDWYEQFF. Full variable domain (outside the CDR3, taken from reference TRBV11-2 and TRBJ2-1): EAGVAQSPRYKIIEKRQSVAFWCNPISGHATLYWYQQILGQGPKLLIQFQNNGVVDDSQLPKDRFSAERLKGVDSTLKIQPAKLEDSAVYLCASSLDWYEQFFGPGTRLTVL.

Here the CDR3 DNA reads TGTGCCAGCAGCTTAGTTGGGTCCACCTCCTACAATGAGCAGTTCTTC. Its protein product is CASSLVGSTSYNEQFF. The rearrangement uses TRBV7-9 and TRBJ2-1; D remains ambiguous. The CDR3 contains 16 residues. Germline lookup yields CDR1 SEHNR and CDR2 FQNEAQ (reference sequence). V was shortened by 1 base and J by 0 bases, with 10 bases between the two germline ends.

The CDR3 here is CASSTVGAEAFF. CDR3 bases: TGTGCCAGTAGTACGGTTGGGGCTGAAGCTTTCTTT. The chain is built from TRBV19 and TRBJ1-1; no reliable D call. Trimming removed 4 bases from V and 6 bases from J, with 9 bases in between. Germline V CDR1 and CDR2: LNHDA, SQIVND (reference sequence). The CDR3 totals 12 residues.

The rearrangement links TRBV19 to TRBJ1-4, with 9 bases fitting TRBD1. Germline assignment: CDR1 LNHDA and CDR2 SQIVND (reference sequence). V lost 11 bases and J lost 0; bases outside the gene matches: 19. The CDR3 is made up of 19 amino acids. CDR3 region: CAQAGVPGDRVSTNEKLFF. The CDR3 DNA sequence: TGTGCCCAAGCCGGGGTCCCCGGGGACAGGGTTTCAACTAATGAAAAACTGTTTTTT. The variable domain in full, completed from reference TRBV19 and TRBJ1-4, reads DGGITQSPKYLFRKEGQNVTLSCEQNLNHDAMYWYRQDPGQGLRLIYYSQIVNDFQKGDIAEGYSVSREKKESFPLTVTSAQKNPTAFYLCAQAGVPGDRVSTNEKLFFGSGTQLSVL.

The chain combines TRBV2 with TRBJ2-3; D is uncertain. The V gene lost 6 bases and the J gene lost 0 bases, with 13 bases spanning the gap. The CDR3 has 15 amino acids. In germline, CDR1 is SNHLY, CDR2 FYNNEI. This CDR3 is CASSQLRTSTDTQYF. In DNA, the CDR3 is TGTGCCAGCAGCCAACTACGAACTAGCACAGATACGCAGTATTTT.

The chain joins TRBV7-3 to TRBJ2-7; possible D gene TRBD1, 6 bases. V dropped 11 bases and J dropped 4 bases, with 18 bases sitting between them. The CDR3 extends over 13 amino acids. Germline CDR1 SGHTA, CDR2 FQGTGA. CDR3 sequence (DNA): TGTGCCCCGTACTCAGGGGCTTTGTACGAGCAGTACTTC. It codes for CAPYSGALYEQYF.

The rearrangement links TRBV15 to TRBJ1-5; no clear D. Germline V gene sequence: CDR1 LNHNV, CDR2 YYDKDF (reference sequence). This CDR3 comprises 13 residues. The ends were cut back, 1 base at V and 1 base at J, with 2 bases in the middle. The CDR3 sequence: CATSRGSNQPQHF. The CDR3 region has the DNA TGTGCCACCAGCAGAGGGAGCAATCAGCCCCAGCATTTT.